This T cell receptor beta chain was identified during a study of T cells in localized non-small cell lung cancer (dated by TCRdb to 2018 to 2020). Notes on the research overall: Comparing tumors with uninvolved tumor-adjacent lungs, the study looked at the T cell repertoires of about 240 patients with early-stage NSCLC. NSCLC patients had a mean age of roughly 66 years, and around 130 were male and over 85 female. All 240 or so NSCLC patients in the cohort were treatment-naive and had localized lung tumors that were resected. Study-wide conclusions, independent of this receptor: Because the study design was exploratory, TCR variables were selected using unadjusted p-values without false-discovery rate correction. A median of about 55 of the top 100 tumor clones were detected in paired uninvolved adjacent lung, and around 30 of these tumor clones were also found among the top 100 clones of the paired uninvolved adjacent lung. Multi-region tumor sequencing was not performed, so intratumor heterogeneity could not be excluded. The highest T cell clonality was observed in uninvolved tumor-adjacent lung, where clonality exceeded that of tumor, suggesting that antigenic responses were more focused in uninvolved tumor-adjacent lung. Higher T cell density in blood was associated with longer overall survival, whereas higher clonality in adjacent lung was associated with shorter survival.

This clone showed up just a few times. The target of this receptor is not known. The record has no base qualities; no much larger clone is one base away. TCR beta CDR3 regions were sequenced from DNA using the immunoSEQ Assay. In the source study's methods: T cell density was computed as TCR beta template counts normalized to usable DNA estimated by amplifying housekeeping genes. Richness was estimated using the preseqR package, with extrapolation to 400,000 templates for PBMC samples and to 120,000 templates for tissue samples. Clonality was calculated as one minus Pielou's evenness. Differential abundance testing on productive amino-acid clonotypes, with a minimum total count of 5 and an alpha of 0.1, was used to identify tissue-enriched TCRs. Repertoire overlap between compartments was quantified with the Jaccard Index and Morisita Overlap Index. GLIPH grouped TCR beta CDR3s together with public tetramer-defined viral CDR3s, and a viral motif had to include at least three viral sequences and also show V-gene enrichment. In TCRdb, the immuneACCESS table is reduced to in-frame sequences with V and J assigned. These tables do not hold every clone; where another copy was compared, an unresolved V gene accounts for under half, and the others remain unexplained. For V, J and clone size, that table is used; D and trimming come from the DNA. In this sample the table shows roughly 53,000 clones, roughly 83% of which occur a single time. Jointly, the top ten make up about 18% of the sample.

There are 14 amino acids in the CDR3, from cysteine to phenylalanine inclusive. CDR3 DNA is the only sequence kept; it has 42 bases, read in frame from the first base. Trimming takes 6 bases from V and 6 bases from J, and the germline ends sit 12 bases apart. CDR1 MNHEY and CDR2 SMNVEV were looked up in the germline V gene (reference sequence). At diagnosis, peripheral blood, uninvolved tumor-adjacent lung and tumor were collected and stored as a combination of fresh-frozen and FFPE material. For TCR repertoire profiling, the blood samples were analyzed as peripheral blood mononuclear cells. The sample consisted of peripheral blood mononuclear cells, taken before any cancer treatment. The chain employs TRBV27 and TRBJ1-6, with the D gene too uncertain to name. The TCR sequence derives from a man aged 35 to 69 with stage III lung adenocarcinoma. In nucleotide form, the sequence is TGTGCCAGCAGCTTCGACACGGCTAATTCACCCCTCCACTTT. This sequence encodes CASSFDTANSPLHF.